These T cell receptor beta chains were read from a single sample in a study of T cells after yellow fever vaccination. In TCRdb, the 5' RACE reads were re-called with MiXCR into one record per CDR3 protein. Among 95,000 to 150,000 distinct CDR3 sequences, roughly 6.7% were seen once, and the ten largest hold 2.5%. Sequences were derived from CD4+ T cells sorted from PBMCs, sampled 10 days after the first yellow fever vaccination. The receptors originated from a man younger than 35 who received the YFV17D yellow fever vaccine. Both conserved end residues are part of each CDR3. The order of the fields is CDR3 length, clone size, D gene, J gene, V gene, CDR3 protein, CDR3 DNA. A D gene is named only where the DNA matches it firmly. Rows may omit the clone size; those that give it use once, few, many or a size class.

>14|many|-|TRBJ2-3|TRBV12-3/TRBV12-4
CASSNSPFTDTQYF
TGTGCCAGCAGTAACTCCCCCTTCACAGATACGCAGTATTTT
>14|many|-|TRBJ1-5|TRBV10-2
CASSESHRDQPQHF
TGCGCCAGCAGTGAGTCGCATAGGGATCAGCCCCAGCATTTT
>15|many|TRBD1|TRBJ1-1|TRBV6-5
CASSYYRGTNTEAFF
TGTGCCAGCAGTTACTACAGGGGGACGAACACTGAAGCTTTCTTT
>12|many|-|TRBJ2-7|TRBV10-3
CAISQGTDEQYF
TGTGCCATCAGTCAAGGGACTGACGAGCAGTACTTC
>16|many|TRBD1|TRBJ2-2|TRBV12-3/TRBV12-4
CASSLARQGLTGELFF
TGTGCCAGCAGTTTAGCTCGACAGGGTCTCACCGGGGAGCTGTTTTTT
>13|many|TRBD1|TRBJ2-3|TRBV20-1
CSAGGQVQDTQYF
TGCAGTGCTGGGGGACAGGTGCAAGATACGCAGTATTTT
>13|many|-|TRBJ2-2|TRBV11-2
CASSFDGAGELFF
TGTGCCAGCAGCTTCGATGGGGCCGGGGAGCTGTTTTTT
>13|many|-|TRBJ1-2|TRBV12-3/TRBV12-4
CASSRRTDYGYTF
TGTGCCAGCAGCCGCCGGACAGACTATGGCTACACCTTC
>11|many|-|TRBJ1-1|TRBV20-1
CSARSWVEAFF
TGCAGTGCTAGGTCGTGGGTTGAAGCTTTCTTT
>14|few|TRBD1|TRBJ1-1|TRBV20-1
CSALKGGSETEAFF
TGCAGTGCTCTAAAAGGGGGCTCGGAAACTGAAGCTTTCTTT
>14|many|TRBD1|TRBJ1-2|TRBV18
CASSEGQGGYGYTF
TGTGCCAGCTCAGAAGGACAGGGAGGCTATGGCTACACCTTC
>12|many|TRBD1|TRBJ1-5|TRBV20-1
CSVGTGDQPQHF
TGCAGTGTAGGGACAGGGGATCAGCCCCAGCATTTT
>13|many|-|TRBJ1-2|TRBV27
CASRPDRYYGYTF
TGTGCCAGCAGGCCGGACAGATACTATGGCTACACCTTC
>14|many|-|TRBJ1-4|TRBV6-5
CASSYGQGSEKLFF
TGTGCCAGCAGTTACGGTCAGGGGAGTGAAAAACTGTTTTTT
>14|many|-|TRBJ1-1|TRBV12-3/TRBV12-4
CASRDPGTGTEAFF
TGTGCCAGCAGGGACCCCGGGACCGGTACTGAAGCTTTCTTT
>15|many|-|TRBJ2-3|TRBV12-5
CASGSGYSARDTQYF
TGTGCTAGTGGTTCCGGATACAGTGCGAGAGATACGCAGTATTTT
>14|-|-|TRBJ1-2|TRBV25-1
CASSEGAEDYGYTF
TGTGCCAGCAGTGAAGGGGCGGAGGACTATGGCTACACCTTC
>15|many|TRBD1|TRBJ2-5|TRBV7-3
CASSSGQGARETQYF
TGTGCCAGCAGCTCGGGACAGGGGGCCCGAGAGACCCAGTACTTC
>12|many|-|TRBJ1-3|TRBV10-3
CAIRGLGNTIYF
TGTGCCATCAGGGGGCTCGGAAACACCATATATTTT
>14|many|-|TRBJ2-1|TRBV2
CASSVLSSYNEQFF
TGTGCCAGCAGTGTTCTAAGCTCCTACAATGAGCAGTTCTTC
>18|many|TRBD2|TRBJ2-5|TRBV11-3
CASSWAKSGGAVWETQYF
TGTGCCAGCAGCTGGGCCAAAAGCGGGGGGGCCGTGTGGGAGACCCAGTACTTC
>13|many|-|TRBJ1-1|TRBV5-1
CASSSGMNTEAFF
TGCGCCAGCAGTTCGGGTATGAACACTGAAGCTTTCTTT
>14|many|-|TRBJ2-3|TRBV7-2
CASSLGYSSDTQYF
TGTGCCAGCAGCCTCGGATACTCCTCGGATACGCAGTATTTT
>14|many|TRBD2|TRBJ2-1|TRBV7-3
CASSLGRGGYEQFF
TGTGCCAGCAGCTTAGGGCGGGGGGGCTATGAGCAGTTCTTC
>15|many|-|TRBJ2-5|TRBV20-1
CSASPSLLAWETQYF
TGCAGTGCTTCCCCTTCACTACTAGCTTGGGAGACCCAGTACTTC
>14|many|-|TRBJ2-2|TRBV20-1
CSAKNPLNTGELFF
TGCAGTGCCAAAAACCCCCTAAACACCGGGGAGCTGTTTTTT
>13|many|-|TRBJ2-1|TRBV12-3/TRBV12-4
CASSPGWGNEQFF
TGTGCCAGCAGTCCGGGGTGGGGCAATGAGCAGTTCTTC
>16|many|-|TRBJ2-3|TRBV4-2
CASSQAQGRETDTQYF
TGTGCCAGCAGCCAAGCGCAGGGTCGCGAAACAGATACGCAGTATTTT
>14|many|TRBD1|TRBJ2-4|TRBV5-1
CASSLLTGGDIQYF
TGCGCCAGCAGCTTGCTGACAGGGGGAGACATTCAGTACTTC
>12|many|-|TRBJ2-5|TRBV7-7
CASSSPGGLLDF
TGTGCCAGCAGCTCCCCTGGGGGGCTCTTGGACTTC
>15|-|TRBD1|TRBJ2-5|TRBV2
CASSGRSGGWETQYF
TGTGCCAGCAGTGGACGATCAGGGGGTTGGGAGACCCAGTACTTC
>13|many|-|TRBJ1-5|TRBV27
CASSLKGLGPQHF
TGTGCCAGCAGTTTAAAAGGGTTGGGGCCCCAGCATTTT
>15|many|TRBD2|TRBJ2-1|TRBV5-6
CASSLRGSGGHEQFF
TGTGCCAGCAGCTTGAGGGGGAGCGGGGGTCATGAGCAGTTCTTC
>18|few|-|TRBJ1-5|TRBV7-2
CASSFAGGRVNSNQPQHF
TGTGCCAGCAGCTTCGCGGGGGGACGGGTTAATAGCAATCAGCCCCAGCATTTT
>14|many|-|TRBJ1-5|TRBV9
CASSLYGVDQPQHF
TGTGCCAGCAGCCTTTATGGGGTAGATCAGCCCCAGCATTTT
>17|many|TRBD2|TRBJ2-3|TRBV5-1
CASSLGLAGISTDTQYF
TGCGCCAGCAGCTTGGGACTAGCGGGGATTAGCACAGATACGCAGTATTTT
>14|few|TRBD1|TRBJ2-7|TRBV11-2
CASSRMTGAHEQYF
TGTGCCAGCAGCCGTATGACAGGGGCCCACGAGCAGTACTTC